This T cell receptor beta chain was identified in a study of T cell responses to AZD1222 COVID-19 vaccine (TCRdb year 2021). A note on the overall study: A total of 230 to 250 trial participants underwent TCR sequencing, of whom some 200 had received two doses of AZD1222 and about 26 had received two doses of the MenACWY control vaccine. Enrollment into the trials was organized by age into subgroups of 18-55, 56-69 and 70-plus years, and those subgroups contained roughly 150, 30 and 60 TCR-sequenced participants, respectively.

Broader findings and caveats from the paper: The vaccine-associated CD4 TCRs covered the entire spike protein, and the dominant responses fell in regions 160-218 and 743-854. Conclusions about previously exposed vaccinees are limited, since just a handful of AZD1222 recipients were seropositive for SARS-CoV-2 at baseline. Participants were mostly white British, with more females than males. The authors suggested clonal diversity may have been underestimated. Nearly half of unique spike-specific TCRs reportedly recognized epitopes outside regions mutated in the B.1.351 and B.1.1.7 variants. After two AZD1222 doses, both the breadth and the depth of spike-specific TCRs were significantly higher than at day 0 and than in MenACWY recipients. No day 14 peak-response samples were available, so repertoires were characterized only after the peak T cell response. In the small 56-69-year group, the increase in depth fell short of significance, most likely because of low power.

According to the germline V gene (reference sequence), CDR1 reads GTSNPN and CDR2 reads SVGIG. V sheds 0 bases and J sheds 4 bases, leaving 13 bases between their ends. Taken from cysteine to phenylalanine, the CDR3 has 15 residues. Kept here is only the CDR3 DNA, which spans 45 bases and is read in frame from base 1. Explained via the paper, the time point label denotes: about 28 days (+/-7) after the second vaccine dose. AZD1222 recipients with second doses at about 4 weeks or about 12 weeks were pooled, because spike-specific TCR depth and breadth did not differ between schedules. Samples from vaccinated people were obtained from the UK trials COV001 and COV002, which included a single-blind randomized controlled phase 2/3 trial of AZD1222 (ChAdOx1 nCoV-19) in healthy adults. Trial participant PBMC samples were collected at day 0 and day 28 after the second dose for TCRbeta chain sequencing. This clone has only one observation. The target of this receptor is not known. Within one base of it there is no much larger clone, and no base qualities were kept.

The CDR3 regions of human TCRbeta chains were analyzed by immunosequencing. On the study's bioinformatics: TCRs in the repertoires were matched against a reference library of SARS-CoV-2-specific TCRs that had been generated with the MIRA antigen-specificity platform. Breadth meant the fraction of unique TCRs that were SARS-CoV-2-associated, whereas depth meant the fraction of total T cells that were SARS-CoV-2-associated. Using the MIRA data, each spike-specific TCR was assigned both to the spike region to which the TCR was reactive and to a CD4 or CD8 class. Log10-transformed breadth and depth values were compared by one-way ANOVA with Sidak's multiple comparisons tests. TCRdb retrieved this table from immuneACCESS and kept in-frame rearrangements only. Not all clones are present; in checked studies, unresolved V genes account for under half, and no reason is known for the remainder. The DNA was the basis for D and trimming; V, J and clone size are from that table. Present in this sample are 100,000 to 150,000 clones, roughly 92% of which were seen just once. The top ten hold roughly 1% of the sample.

This receptor was identified in an adult who received the AZD1222 COVID-19 vaccine. The input for sequencing was peripheral blood, taken 28 days after the second AZD1222 dose. The rearrangement joined TRBV30 to TRBJ1-3, with the identity of the D gene unclear. The nucleotide sequence reads as follows: TGTGCCTGGAGTGTACCGGCATACATCGGAAACACCATATATTTT. This sequence encodes CAWSVPAYIGNTIYF.